This record looks at one T cell receptor (beta chain) sequence and its context. V was clipped by 5 bases and J by 7 bases; unmatched bases: 7. The CDR3 is made up of 14 amino acids. Germline V CDR1 and CDR2: MNHEY, SVGAGI. Sequencing used immunoSEQ multiplex PCR; TCRdb keeps in-frame clones, though not all of them. The top ten hold approximately 20% of the sample, which has about 25,000 clones, approximately 92% seen once. These data originate in a study of blood T cell repertoires in COVID-19. The rearrangement joins TRBV6-5 to TRBJ2-7; 11 nucleotides line up with TRBD1. The material sequenced was peripheral blood. This sequence was found in a human donor in a cohort sampled during active COVID-19. The DNA of the CDR3 is TGTGCCAGCAGTCACGGACAGGGGGCTGAAGAGCAGTACTTC. Its protein is CASSHGQGAEEQYF.